This T cell receptor beta chain is from a study of shared clonotypes between healthy human individuals. This clone has a single count. In the naive CD8 group, cells lacked CD45RO and were positively selected for CCR7, so terminally differentiated effector memory CD45RA+ cells were left out. Libraries were prepared by immunoSEQ multiplex PCR; TCRdb keeps only in-frame clonotypes and omits some of them. Here the sample spans some 2 million clones, just under 95% being singletons. The CDR3 totals 14 residues. Trimming took off 6 bases at V and 3 bases at J, with 12 bases between the two ends. Germline CDR1 and CDR2: LNHNV and YYDKDF (reference sequence).

The chain carries TRBV15 and TRBJ1-5; the D is unclear. Sequenced input: naive CD8+ T cells sorted from blood. The sequence came from a man between 18 and 29 years old in good health. Here the CDR3 reads CATSPTDNNQPQHF. CDR3 DNA sequence: TGTGCCACCAGTCCAACGGATAACAATCAGCCCCAGCATTTT.